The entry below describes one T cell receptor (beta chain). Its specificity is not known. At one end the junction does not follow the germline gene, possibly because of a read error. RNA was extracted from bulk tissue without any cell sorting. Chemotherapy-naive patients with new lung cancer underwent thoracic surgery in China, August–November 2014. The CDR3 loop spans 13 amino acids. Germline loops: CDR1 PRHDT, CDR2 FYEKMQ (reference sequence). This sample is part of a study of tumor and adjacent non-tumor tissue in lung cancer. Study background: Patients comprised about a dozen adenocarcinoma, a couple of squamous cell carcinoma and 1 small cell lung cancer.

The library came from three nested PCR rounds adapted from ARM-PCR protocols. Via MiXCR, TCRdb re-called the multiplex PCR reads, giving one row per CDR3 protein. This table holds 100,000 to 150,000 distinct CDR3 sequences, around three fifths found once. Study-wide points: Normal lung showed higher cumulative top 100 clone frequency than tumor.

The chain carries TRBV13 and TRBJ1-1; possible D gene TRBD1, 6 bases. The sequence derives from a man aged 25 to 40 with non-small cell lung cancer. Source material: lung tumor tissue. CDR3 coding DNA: TGTACCAGCAGCTTGCTCGACAGGCGGAGGGCTTTCTTT. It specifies CTSSLLDRRRAFF.